What follows are 24 T cell receptor beta chains derived from one specimen sequenced in a study of shared clonotypes between healthy human individuals. Sequenced by immunoSEQ multiplex PCR; TCRdb stores in-frame clones only, minus some. The data contain over a million clones, approximately 98.5% of them seen just once; the ten biggest clones take up approximately 0.4%. Sequencing was carried out using naive CD4+ T cells sorted from blood. Subset indicated: CD45RA+ positively selected. The receptors derive from a man aged 25 to 40 in good health.

J is TRBJ2-7 and V is TRBV19, with a possible D match to TRBD1 (6 bases). The CDR3 has 14 amino acids. CDR1 and CDR2 (germline): LNHDA, SQIVND (reference sequence). Trimming removed 6 bases at V and 3 bases at J, with 15 bases between. In DNA, the CDR3 is TGTGCCAGTAGCCTTGTACAGGGCCACTACGAGCAGTACTTC. This codes for CASSLVQGHYEQYF.

The chain links TRBV10-1 to TRBJ2-1, with 13 bases identical to TRBD2. Germline CDR1 WNHNN, CDR2 SYGVQD (reference sequence). The CDR3 is 16 residues long. V lost 4 bases to trimming and J lost 5 bases; unmatched junction nucleotides: 5. The CDR3 reads CASSGLGTSGNNEQFF. In nucleotides, the CDR3 is TGCGCCAGCAGTGGCCTAGGGACTAGCGGGAACAATGAGCAGTTCTTC.

V and J are TRBV10-1 and TRBJ2-7; D remains unclear. The CDR3 runs 12 residues. Trimming left V 5 bases short and J 5 bases short, with 10 bases between. The germline gives CDR1 WNHNN, CDR2 SYGVQD (reference sequence). The CDR3 DNA reads TGCGCCAGCAGTCCGGATGTCCACGAGCAGTACTTC. Translation gives CASSPDVHEQYF.

This chain uses TRBV18 with TRBJ2-5, with TRBD2 matching 7 bases. J gave up 2 bases and V 2 bases, and 2 bases lay outside the gene matches. Germline V gives CDR1 KGHSH, CDR2 LQKENI. This CDR3 has 14 amino acids. The DNA of the CDR3 is TGTGCCAGCTCACCAGACGGGGGGCAAGAGACCCAGTACTTC. Its protein product is CASSPDGGQETQYF.

V and J are TRBV5-1 and TRBJ2-3; TRBD2 agrees at 7 bases. The length of the CDR3 is 16 residues. The germline gives CDR1 SGHRS, CDR2 YFSETQ. V lost 0 bases and J lost 3; bases outside the gene matches: 7. The CDR3 nucleotides are TGCGCCAGCAGCTTGGAGGGGAGGGTGGGGACAGATACGCAGTATTTT. Its translation is CASSLEGRVGTDTQYF.

The chain employs TRBV7-8 and TRBJ1-2; D is undetermined. The CDR3 consists of 16 residues. Trimming removed 5 bases at V and 6 bases at J, with 22 bases between. Looked up from germline, CDR1 is SGHVS and CDR2 is FQNEAQ. The CDR3 nucleotides read TGTGCCAGCAGCCACATTAGGGTCGGCCCCTCCAATGGCTACACCTTC. This codes for CASSHIRVGPSNGYTF.

This rearrangement joins TRBV29-1 to TRBJ2-5, with TRBD2 identical over 7 bases. The germline V gene has CDR1 SQVTM and CDR2 ANQGSEA. The CDR3 loop spans 14 amino acids. The V and J ends lost 4 bases and 3 bases, in that order; junction bases with no gene match: 8. The CDR3 loop is CSVAWAGVEETQYF. CDR3 nucleotide sequence: TGCAGCGTTGCATGGGCGGGAGTTGAAGAGACCCAGTACTTC.

The chain has TRBV5-1 and TRBJ2-5, with 10 bases aligning to TRBD2. The V and J ends lost 0 bases and 7 bases, in that order; junction bases with no gene match: 15. This CDR3 region has 18 residues. Germline assignment: CDR1 SGHRS and CDR2 YFSETQ. The CDR3 coding sequence is TGCGCCAGCAGCTTGGTTGGTAGCGGGAGGCCTACCGAAGGGACCCAGTACTTC. Its translation: CASSLVGSGRPTEGTQYF.

This chain uses TRBV7-8 with TRBJ1-2; D gene uncertain. Trimming removed 1 base at V and 4 bases at J, with 7 bases between. The CDR3 consists of 13 residues. CDR1 SGHVS and CDR2 FQNEAQ come from the germline V gene. The CDR3, as DNA: TGTGCCAGCAGCTTAGTGCAGAGCTATGGCTACACCTTC. Its translation is CASSLVQSYGYTF.

The chain combines TRBV11-2 with TRBJ2-1; 7 bases agree with TRBD1. Per germline, CDR1 SGHAT and CDR2 FQNNGV. CDR3 length: 15 amino acids. Germline trimming cut 1 base from V and 3 bases from J; bases unmatched to any gene: 3. The CDR3 DNA reads TGTGCCAGCAGCTTAGCTCGACAGGGCTACAATGAGCAGTTCTTC. Protein: CASSLARQGYNEQFF.

The rearrangement joins TRBV9 to TRBJ1-1; TRBD1 is a possible D gene (6 bases). CDR1 and CDR2 (germline): SGDLS, YYNGEE. This CDR3 spans 15 amino acids. Trimming removed 3 bases at V and 1 base at J, with 13 bases between. The CDR3 spells CASSAAGATNTEAFF. CDR3 DNA: TGTGCCAGCAGCGCAGCAGGGGCTACGAACACTGAAGCTTTCTTT.

The V gene is TRBV18, the J gene TRBJ2-1, with D perhaps being TRBD1 or TRBD2 (6 bases each). From germline, CDR1 is KGHSH and CDR2 LQKENI. The CDR3 has 16 amino acids. Trimming left V 1 base short and J 2 bases short, with 12 bases between. The CDR3 DNA follows: TGTGCCAGCTCACCACTGCGGGACACCACCTACAATGAGCAGTTCTTC. It specifies CASSPLRDTTYNEQFF.

The V call is TRBV5-1, the J call TRBJ2-1; TRBD2 matches at 10 bases. V gave up 4 bases and J gave up 8 bases; unmatched junction bases: 12. The CDR3 contains 16 residues. Germline-derived CDR1 and CDR2 are SGHRS and YFSETQ. DNA for the CDR3: TGCGCCAGCAGCCTCCCGATAGCGGGAGGTGTGGATGAGCAGTTCTTC. Protein product: CASSLPIAGGVDEQFF.

On this clone itself: Other DNA sequences of this sample code for an identical CDR3. This rearrangement joins TRBV5-4 to TRBJ2-3; D gene uncertain. CDR1 is SGHNT and CDR2 is YYREEE in the germline V gene (reference sequence). The CDR3 loop spans 11 amino acids. Trimming left V 0 bases short and J 6 bases short, with 2 bases between. CDR3 sequence (DNA): TGTGCCAGCAGCTTGGCGGATACGCAGTATTTT. Its translation: CASSLADTQYF. The full variable domain, completed using reference TRBV5-4 and TRBJ2-3, is ETGVTQSPTHLIKTRGQQVTLRCSSQSGHNTVSWYQQALGQGPQFIFQYYREEENGRGNFPPRFSGLQFPNYSSELNVNALELDDSALYLCASSLADTQYFGPGTRLTVL.

The chain combines TRBV27 with TRBJ1-2, with TRBD1 identical over 7 bases. The CDR3 contains 14 residues. Germline CDR1 reads MNHEY; CDR2 reads SMNVEV (reference sequence). V lost 5 bases to trimming and J lost 6 bases; unmatched junction nucleotides: 9. The CDR3 nucleotides are TGTGCCAGCAGTCCGACAGGGCGAGGGGATGGCTACACCTTC. It codes for CASSPTGRGDGYTF.

The gene calls are TRBV2 and TRBJ1-5, with 7 bases fitting TRBD1. The CDR3 sequence is 13 residues long. Losses at the gene ends were 6 bases for V and 3 bases for J; bases not matched to a gene: 2. The germline CDR1 and CDR2 sequences are SNHLY and FYNNEI. This chain's CDR3 is CASRGQYNQPQHF. DNA of the CDR3: TGTGCCAGCAGGGGACAGTACAATCAGCCCCAGCATTTT. Full variable domain (remainder filled in from reference TRBV2 and TRBJ1-5): EPEVTQTPSHQVTQMGQEVILRCVPISNHLYFYWYRQILGQKVEFLVSFYNNEISEKSEIFDDQFSVERPDGSNFTLKIRSTKLEDSAMYFCASRGQYNQPQHFGDGTRLSIL.

On this clone itself: The sample contains more than one DNA sequence encoding this CDR3. V and J are TRBV28 and TRBJ1-2; D unclear. V lost 2 bases, J lost 5 bases, and 6 bases lay in between. Germline assignment: CDR1 MDHEN and CDR2 SYDVKM. The CDR3 spans 12 residues. The DNA of the CDR3 is TGTGCCAGCAGTTTAGGAAGTTATGGCTACACCTTC. Amino acids: CASSLGSYGYTF.

This clone came up once. The CDR3 sequence is CASSHLGLAGNDEQFF. Here the CDR3 DNA reads TGCGCCAGCAGCCACCTAGGACTAGCAGGAAATGATGAGCAGTTCTTC. This chain joins TRBV4-3 and TRBJ2-1; 8 bases match TRBD2. The CDR3 contains 16 residues. Germline CDR1 reads LGHNA; CDR2 reads YSLEER. The trim removed 3 bases at V and 8 bases at J, leaving 12 bases unmatched.

The chain employs TRBV5-1 and TRBJ2-7; 9 bases fit TRBD2. Trimming took 5 bases from V and 6 from J; bases not matched to a gene: 12. The CDR3 runs 15 residues. Looked up from germline, CDR1 is SGHRS and CDR2 is YFSETQ. In nucleotides, the CDR3 is TGCGCCAGCAGATTGAGCGGGACTAGCTTGGGCGAGCAGTACTTC. It encodes CASRLSGTSLGEQYF.

The chain recombines TRBV7-8 with TRBJ2-1; TRBD2 is a possible D gene (5 bases). Germline CDR1 SGHVS, CDR2 FQNEAQ. The CDR3 length is 13 residues. V was cut by 8 bases and J by 9 bases, with 17 bases left in between. CDR3 nucleotide sequence: TGTGCCAGCGGATGGACTCAACTAGGTGAGCAGTTCTTC. It translates to CASGWTQLGEQFF.

This sequence joins TRBV5-1 and TRBJ2-5; a weak D match, TRBD2 (6 bases). Germline values: CDR1 SGHRS, CDR2 YFSETQ. V was shortened by 4 bases and J by 2 bases, with 12 bases between the two germline ends. The CDR3 totals 14 residues. CDR3 bases: TGCGCCAGCAGCAACTTGGGGGGACAAGAGACCCAGTACTTC. Protein: CASSNLGGQETQYF.

This clone came up once. The chain's CDR3 is CASSLLPTGGYTF. CDR3 coding DNA: TGTGCCAGCAGTTTACTCCCAACCGGCGGCTACACCTTC. The rearrangement joins TRBV27 to TRBJ1-2; D is ambiguous. This CDR3 contains 13 residues. Trimming shortened V by 2 bases and J by 8 bases, and 12 bases separated the two germline ends. The germline V gene encodes CDR1 MNHEY and CDR2 SMNVEV (reference sequence).

The rearrangement joins TRBV28 to TRBJ2-7; possible D gene TRBD1, 5 bases. Germline CDR1 reads MDHEN; CDR2 reads SYDVKM. The CDR3 length is 17 residues. Trimming cost V 3 bases and J 2 bases, with 20 bases left between them. CDR3 bases: TGTGCCAGCAGTTTGCGCAGGGTTCAGCGTGTGACCTACGAGCAGTACTTC. It yields the protein CASSLRRVQRVTYEQYF. The full variable domain, in which reference TRBV28 and TRBJ2-7 provide the parts outside the CDR3, is DVKVTQSSRYLVKRTGEKVFLECVQDMDHENMFWYRQDPGLGLRLIYFSYDVKMKEKGDIPEGYSVSREKKERFSLILESASTNQTSMYLCASSLRRVQRVTYEQYFGPGTRLTVT.

A single count supports this clone. This chain uses TRBV6-1 with TRBJ2-7; a possible D gene is TRBD2 (5 bases). The CDR3 has 15 residues. The V gene's germline CDR1 is MNHNS and CDR2 SASEGT. The V end lost 2 bases, the J end lost 0 bases, and 11 bases lay between the germline ends. The CDR3 sequence: CASSETIRGSYEQYF. CDR3 coding DNA: TGTGCCAGCAGTGAAACGATACGGGGCTCCTACGAGCAGTACTTC.